This T cell receptor (beta chain) appears in the sequencing data of a study of CD8 T cells in ankylosing spondylitis (dated by TCRdb to 2015 to 2018). In terms of the full investigation: The study profiled T cell receptor beta repertoires in healthy donors and ankylosing spondylitis patients to find disease-linked TCR variants. The full study cohort was made up of 25 ankylosing spondylitis patients and some 100 healthy donors. Samples of peripheral blood were taken, and for ankylosing spondylitis patients, synovial fluid was collected as well. The study at large found these results: A TCR beta motif of roughly 8 highly homologous amino acid variants appeared characteristic of blood from ankylosing spondylitis patients. Significant enrichment of the disease-linked clones was reported in matched synovial fluid samples from ankylosing spondylitis patients. Some motif variants were previously reported in synovial fluid and blood of reactive arthritis patients, suggesting common disease-initiation mechanisms. The disease-linked clones showed a CD8+ phenotype and occurred at relatively low frequencies in peripheral blood.

Sequencer: Illumina HiSeq 2500. TCR beta libraries were prepared by quantitative 5'-RACE with molecular barcodes. In the paper's pipeline: To identify disease-linked TCR variants, a new computational method was used, one built on a probabilistic model of VDJ rearrangement. Through fastp at Q25 and MiXCR, TCRdb rebuilt clones from the public reads, retaining in-frame beta chains. Rows matching on CDR3 protein sequence are summarized as one entry with the most common DNA and genes. The V and J calls were not made by the authors but by TCRdb's processing. Within this sample are under 300,000 distinct CDR3 sequences, with roughly a tenth of them counted one time only. About 2.5% of the sample lies in the top ten. About this clonotype itself: Its target antigen remains unknown. Per-base quality was not reported, and no clone a single base away is much larger than it.

The TCR originated in a male donor with ankylosing spondylitis or in good health (not recorded which). The sequenced sample consisted of blood, either unsorted or a sorted T cell fraction (not recorded which).

The CDR3 here reads CASSPWTGHYNEQFF. In nucleotides, the sequence is TGTGCCAGCAGCCCCTGGACAGGTCACTACAATGAGCAGTTCTTC. The rearranged chain carries TRBV11-3 and TRBJ2-1; 7 middle bases align to TRBD1. The CDR3 starts with the cysteine, ends with the phenylalanine, and has 15 residues. Of the read, only the CDR3 DNA is kept; its 45 bases are in frame from base 1. The germline V gene yields SGHNT for CDR1 and YENEEA for CDR2. V is trimmed back by 5 bases and J by 3 bases, and the junction contains 7 bases that no gene match accounts for.